A single sample gave rise to the 14 T cell receptor beta chains below, sequenced in a study of identical twins. TCRdb reprocessed the 5' RACE reads with MiXCR, giving one entry per CDR3 protein. The table includes more than 1.5 million distinct CDR3 sequences, around a third detected once. Specimen: cord blood. These receptors were taken from a newborn girl in good health.

The chain couples TRBV20-1 to TRBJ1-1; D gene ambiguous. V shed 1 base and J shed 4 bases, with 7 bases lying between them. The CDR3 is made up of 12 amino acids. The germline V gene encodes CDR1 DFQATT and CDR2 SNEGSKA (reference sequence). Written as DNA, the CDR3 is TGCAGTGCTAGAGGGCAGGTCACTGAAGCTTTCTTT. Translation: CSARGQVTEAFF.

The V call is TRBV25-1, the J call TRBJ2-6, with D uncertain. Trimming took off 3 bases at V and 0 bases at J, with 6 bases between the two ends. Germline V gives CDR1 MGHDK, CDR2 SYGVNS. The CDR3 contains 15 residues. CDR3 sequence (DNA): TGTGCCAGCAGTGATTCTAACTCTGGGGCCAACGTCCTGACTTTC. It yields the protein CASSDSNSGANVLTF.

Here the CDR3 reads CASSPGDGSSYNEQFF. The CDR3 DNA follows: TGTGCCAGCAGCCCTGGGGACGGTAGCTCCTACAATGAGCAGTTCTTC. The chain recombines TRBV27 with TRBJ2-1; D tentatively fits TRBD1 or TRBD2 (5 bases each). The V end lost 6 bases, the J end lost 0 bases, and 15 bases lay between the germline ends. Germline V CDR1 and CDR2: MNHEY, SMNVEV (reference sequence). This CDR3 has 16 amino acids.

This clonotype came up a few times. The chain carries TRBV6-5 and TRBJ2-6; D unclear. The germline V and J ends were trimmed by 0 bases and 4 bases, with 10 bases remaining between them. CDR3 length equals 16 residues. Germline CDR1 is MNHEY and CDR2 is SVGAGI. The CDR3 coding sequence is TGTGCCAGCAGTTACTCGTTGAGTACCGGGGCCAACGTCCTGACTTTC. Its protein is CASSYSLSTGANVLTF.

V and J are TRBV5-1 and TRBJ1-6; 9 bases align to TRBD1. CDR3 length equals 16 residues. V was clipped by 1 base and J by 7 bases; unmatched bases: 6. Germline lookup yields CDR1 SGHRS and CDR2 YFSETQ. The CDR3 protein is CASSLSGQGMNSPLHF. The CDR3, as DNA: TGCGCCAGCAGCTTGAGTGGACAGGGGATGAATTCACCCCTCCACTTT.

Many counts were recorded for this clonotype. V usage is TRBV28 and J usage is TRBJ1-3, with D maybe TRBD1 (5 bases). Germline CDR1 and CDR2: MDHEN and SYDVKM. The CDR3 length is 13 residues. V was cut by 3 bases and J by 2 bases, with 5 bases left in between. The CDR3 is CASSLGAGNTIYF. CDR3 DNA sequence: TGTGCCAGCAGTTTGGGGGCTGGAAACACCATATATTTT.

This clonotype has a single count. This chain connects TRBV10-2 to TRBJ1-4; 7 nucleotides line up with TRBD1. Per germline, CDR1 WSHSY and CDR2 SAAADI. This CDR3 region has 15 residues. After removal of 3 bases from V and 8 bases from J, the junction contained 9 bases not matched to a gene. The CDR3 reads CASSERTGSGEKLFF. Written as DNA, the CDR3 is TGCGCCAGCAGTGAACGGACAGGCTCAGGGGAAAAACTGTTTTTT.

The chain joins TRBV2 to TRBJ2-3; 7 bases are shared with TRBD2. V shed 1 base, J shed 2 bases, and the junction held 6 bases outside the gene matches. The germline CDR1 and CDR2 sequences are SNHLY and FYNNEI. The CDR3 is made up of 16 amino acids. CDR3 sequence (DNA): TGTGCCAGCAGTGAAGATCTAGCGGCCTTCACAGATACGCAGTATTTT. Translating it yields CASSEDLAAFTDTQYF. The full variable domain, with the rest looked up from reference TRBV2 and TRBJ2-3, is EPEVTQTPSHQVTQMGQEVILRCVPISNHLYFYWYRQILGQKVEFLVSFYNNEISEKSEIFDDQFSVERPDGSNFTLKIRSTKLEDSAMYFCASSEDLAAFTDTQYFGPGTRLTVL.

This clonotype was seen at least ten times. This chain uses TRBV11-2 with TRBJ1-2, with D uncertain. Trimming cost V 4 bases and J 8 bases, with 20 bases left between them. The CDR3 runs 15 residues. The germline CDR1 and CDR2 sequences are SGHAT and FQNNGV. This chain's CDR3 is CASSSPRRISFGYTF. CDR3 nucleotides: TGTGCCAGCAGCTCCCCAAGACGGATTTCCTTCGGCTACACCTTC.

This clonotype was counted between two and nine times. The CDR3 region is CASSPPGGRATEAFF. The CDR3 nucleotides are TGTGCCAGCAGTCCCCCAGGGGGCCGTGCCACTGAAGCTTTCTTT. The V gene is TRBV12-3 or TRBV12-4, the J gene TRBJ1-1; 8 positions match TRBD1. V was clipped by 5 bases and J by 4 bases; unmatched bases: 9. The CDR3 totals 15 residues.

This clonotype was counted many times. Its ends do not fully match the called genes, so a read error is possible. The chain carries TRBV2 and TRBJ2-3; 8 positions match TRBD1. Per the germline V gene, CDR1 is SNHLY and CDR2 is FYNNEI. The length of the CDR3 is 14 residues. CDR3 residues: CASSGDRGTDTQYF. The CDR3, as DNA: TGCGCCAGCAGCGGCGACAGGGGAACAGATACGCAGTATTTT.

This rearrangement joins TRBV20-1 to TRBJ1-4; 7 bases fit TRBD1. The ends lost 8 bases at V and 6 bases at J; junction bases unmatched: 6. This CDR3 is built from 12 residues. The germline V gene has CDR1 DFQATT and CDR2 SNEGSKA (reference sequence). The chain's CDR3 is CSIRGWDEKLFF. The CDR3 DNA is TGCAGTATCAGGGGGTGGGATGAAAAACTGTTTTTT.

The chain has TRBV9 and TRBJ1-2; 7 bases line up with TRBD1. Germline V gives CDR1 SGDLS, CDR2 YYNGEE. The CDR3 covers 16 residues. The trim removed 0 bases at V and 6 bases at J, leaving 11 bases unmatched. This CDR3 is CASSVGRTGQWNGYTF. The CDR3 DNA reads TGTGCCAGCAGCGTAGGTAGGACAGGACAATGGAATGGCTACACCTTC.

This clonotype appeared many times. This rearrangement joins TRBV2 to TRBJ2-7, with D possibly being TRBD2 (6 bases). Per germline, CDR1 SNHLY and CDR2 FYNNEI. The length of the CDR3 is 13 residues. Trimming took 10 bases from V and 2 from J, leaving 15 bases between them. In nucleotides, the CDR3 is TGTGCCACCATGGGGGGAAGAACCTACGAGCAGTACTTC. Translated: CATMGGRTYEQYF.